Below are 8 T cell receptor beta chains sequenced from a single sample in a study of blood T cell repertoires in COVID-19. TCRdb's copy holds only in-frame clones and misses some; the assay was immunoSEQ multiplex PCR. The sample records around 78,000 clones, approximately 88% being singletons. Sequenced input: peripheral blood. The origin of the receptors is a human donor in a cohort sampled during active COVID-19.

This clone showed up just a few times. The gene calls are TRBV6-5 and TRBJ1-2; the match to TRBD1 covers 9 bases. CDR1 and CDR2 (germline): MNHEY, SVGAGI. This CDR3 spans 15 amino acids. V shed 0 bases, J shed 5 bases, and the junction held 4 bases outside the gene matches. The CDR3 DNA reads as TGTGCCAGCAGTTACTCCGGACAGGGGAGGTATGGCTACACCTTC. It encodes CASSYSGQGRYGYTF.

The chain uses TRBV2 and TRBJ2-2; 10 positions match TRBD2. This CDR3 contains 15 residues. After removal of 5 bases from V and 4 bases from J, the junction contained 4 bases not matched to a gene. Germline V gene sequence: CDR1 SNHLY, CDR2 FYNNEI. DNA of the CDR3: TGTGCCAGCAGTAGGACTAGCGGAGCCACCGGGGAGCTGTTTTTT. Translation: CASSRTSGATGELFF.

This sequence joins TRBV6-5 and TRBJ1-2; the match to TRBD1 covers 7 bases. Germline CDR1 is MNHEY and CDR2 is SVGAGI. The CDR3 runs to 15 residues. J was trimmed by 6 bases and V by 8 bases; bases with no gene match: 15. The CDR3 DNA reads as TGTGCCAGCCTTATAAACCGACAGGGTTATAATGGCTACACCTTC. It translates to CASLINRQGYNGYTF.

This clone was observed a handful of times. V is TRBV5-8 and J is TRBJ1-2; possible D gene TRBD1, 6 bases. The CDR3 spans 15 residues. V gave up 1 base and J gave up 4 bases, with 14 bases separating them. CDR1 is SGHTS and CDR2 is YDEGEE in the germline V gene. The CDR3 nucleotides are TGTGCCAGCAGCTTGTCTGGGGGCAGGAGCTATGGCTACACCTTC. Its protein product is CASSLSGGRSYGYTF.

This clone has only one observation. This chain uses TRBV6-2 or TRBV6-3 with TRBJ2-3; TRBD2 agrees at 14 bases. The V gene end was trimmed by 2 bases and the J gene end by 4 bases; junction bases not matched to a gene: 5. CDR1 is MNHEY, CDR2 SVGEGT, per germline. The CDR3 is 17 residues long. CDR3 nucleotide sequence: TGTGCCAGCAGTTACCCGACTAGCGGGAGGGCGTCAGATACGCAGTATTTT. Protein sequence: CASSYPTSGRASDTQYF.

The rearrangement links TRBV5-4 to TRBJ2-7, with D possibly being TRBD2 (5 bases). Germline V gives CDR1 SGHNT, CDR2 YYREEE (reference sequence). Deletions cut 4 bases from V and 2 bases from J, with 16 bases between. CDR3 size: 15 residues. DNA of the CDR3: TGTGCCAGCAGCCAGGAACCGGGGTCCGCCTACGAGCAGTACTTC. This translates into CASSQEPGSAYEQYF. The full variable domain, with the rest looked up from reference TRBV5-4 and TRBJ2-7, is ETGVTQSPTHLIKTRGQQVTLRCSSQSGHNTVSWYQQALGQGPQFIFQYYREEENGRGNFPPRFSGLQFPNYSSELNVNALELDDSALYLCASSQEPGSAYEQYFGPGTRLTVT.

This clone has only one observation. The rearrangement links TRBV6-1 to TRBJ2-1; the match to TRBD2 covers 15 bases. The CDR3 has 16 amino acids. Germline trimming cut 4 bases from V and 9 bases from J; bases unmatched to any gene: 7. The V gene's germline CDR1 is MNHNS and CDR2 SASEGT. The CDR3 loop is CASSGGTSGRWGEQFF. The CDR3 region has the DNA TGTGCCAGCAGTGGAGGGACTAGCGGGAGGTGGGGTGAGCAGTTCTTC.

The CDR3 coding sequence is TGTGCCAGCAGCTCAATGGGGGGGGCCCCGCAAGAGACCCAGTACTTC. This codes for CASSSMGGAPQETQYF. The chain is built from TRBV7-3 and TRBJ2-5; perhaps TRBD2 as D (7 bases). The CDR3 runs 16 residues. The V gene's germline CDR1 is SGHTA and CDR2 FQGTGA. Trimming took off 4 bases at V and 2 bases at J, with 17 bases between the two ends.